Shown below are 2 T cell receptor beta chains from a single sample sequenced in a study of OX40 agonist ivuxolimab in advanced cancers. Sequencing used immunoSEQ multiplex PCR; TCRdb keeps in-frame clones, though not all of them. The sample holds about 67,000 clones, roughly 82% seen once. The source was CD4+ or CD8+ T cells sorted from blood, collected in a trial of the OX40 agonist ivuxolimab. The receptors derive from an adult with an advanced solid tumor such as melanoma, head and neck, liver or kidney cancer.

This clone was recorded a few times. The gene calls are TRBV7-9 and TRBJ1-3, with a weak D call TRBD1 (6 bases). The CDR3 consists of 16 residues. V lost 1 base to trimming and J lost 2 bases, with 12 bases between them. The germline gives CDR1 SEHNR, CDR2 FQNEAQ (reference sequence). The CDR3 coding sequence is TGTGCCAGCAGCTTAGGTACAGGGCCTGCTGGAAACACCATATATTTT. This sequence encodes CASSLGTGPAGNTIYF.

This clone was found once. The genes are TRBV27 and TRBJ2-1; 9 positions match TRBD1. CDR1 MNHEY and CDR2 SMNVEV come from the germline V gene (reference sequence). The CDR3 has 16 residues. V gave up 2 bases and J gave up 8 bases; unmatched junction bases: 10. Written as DNA, the CDR3 is TGTGCCAGCAGTTTAGTCGGGACAGGGTTTCGGGATGAGCAGTTCTTC. Protein: CASSLVGTGFRDEQFF.